This is a list of T cell receptor beta chains from one sample in a study of blood T cell repertoires in COVID-19. Data came from immunoSEQ multiplex PCR; TCRdb stores just in-frame clones and leaves some out. This table holds a few hundred thousand clones, roughly 90% found once. The sample was PBMCs or T cells enriched from blood (not recorded which). The receptors shown here come from a woman aged 40 to 50 who had been exposed to COVID-19. Both conserved end residues are part of each CDR3. The order of the fields is J gene, V gene, D gene, clone size, CDR3 DNA, CDR3 protein. A D gene is named only where the DNA matches it firmly. For some rows the clone size is stated as once, few or many, or as a class when expanded; others skip it.

TRBJ2-7 TRBV15 TRBD1 - TGTGCCACCAGCAGAGGGATGGACAGGAGCCTCTACGAGCAGTACTTC CATSRGMDRSLYEQYF
TRBJ1-1 TRBV7-2 TRBD1 - TGTGCCAGCAGCTTACAAGGGGGCTACGGCACTGAAGCTTTCTTT CASSLQGGYGTEAFF
TRBJ1-1 TRBV19 - - TGTGCCAGTAGTATAGGCCGGGATTTAAATCTCGGGGCTTTCTTT CASSIGRDLNLGAFF
TRBJ2-1 TRBV7-9 TRBD1 - TGTGCCAGCAGTCAGACAGGGGAGAATGAGCAGTTCTTC CASSQTGENEQFF
TRBJ1-6 TRBV30 - - TGTGCCTGGAGTGTTTTGGGGGGGACTAATAATTCACCCCTCCACTTT CAWSVLGGTNNSPLHF
TRBJ2-7 TRBV10-1 TRBD1 few TGCGCCAGCAGTAGGGACAGGGTGGGCGAGCAGTACTTC CASSRDRVGEQYF
TRBJ1-4 TRBV11-2 - - TGTGCCAGCAGCTTACGGGAAAAACTGTTTTTT CASSLREKLFF
TRBJ1-3 TRBV5-1 - - TGCGCCAGCAGCTACGGCGGGGAGAACACCATATATTTT CASSYGGENTIYF
TRBJ2-2 TRBV5-4 TRBD2 - TGTGCCAGCAGCCCGGGACTAGCGGGGGACACCGGGGAGCTGTTTTTT CASSPGLAGDTGELFF
TRBJ1-1 TRBV7-2 - - TGTGCCAGCAGCTTAGACAGGCGGTCGTCTGAAGCTTTCTTT CASSLDRRSSEAFF
TRBJ2-3 TRBV10-1 - - TGCGCCAGCAGTGAGTCTGGCTACCGGGATAAGGGTGGTACGCAGTATTTT CASSESGYRDKGGTQYF
TRBJ1-6 TRBV7-9 TRBD1 - TGTGCCAGCAGTTATGACAGGGGAGGGTCACCCCTCCACTTT CASSYDRGGSPLHF
TRBJ2-5 TRBV12-3/TRBV12-4 - - TGTGCCAGCAGTCGGTCCCTCCCAGAGACCCAGTACTTC CASSRSLPETQYF
TRBJ2-7 TRBV5-1 - few TGCGCCAGCAGCTACGGACAGTACGAGCAGTACTTC CASSYGQYEQYF
TRBJ1-1 TRBV5-6 - - TGTGCCAGCAGCTTGGCGGCGGGCACTGAAGCTTTCTTT CASSLAAGTEAFF
TRBJ1-2 TRBV7-2 - - TGTGCCAGCAGCCCACTGGCAGGGCCCTATGGCTACACCTTC CASSPLAGPYGYTF
TRBJ2-3 TRBV19 - - TGTGCCAGTAGTATCCTCGGCACAGATACGCAGTATTTT CASSILGTDTQYF
TRBJ1-1 TRBV9 - - TGTGCCAGCAGCACCCTAGCGACATTGAACACTGAAGCTTTCTTT CASSTLATLNTEAFF
TRBJ2-2 TRBV6-2/TRBV6-3 - - TGTGCCAGCAGTTCATACAGGCCGAGCACCGGGGAGCTGTTTTTT CASSSYRPSTGELFF
TRBJ2-7 TRBV5-6 - - TGTGCCGGCAGCTTAGCAGCGGAGGGCTACGAGCAGTACTTC CAGSLAAEGYEQYF